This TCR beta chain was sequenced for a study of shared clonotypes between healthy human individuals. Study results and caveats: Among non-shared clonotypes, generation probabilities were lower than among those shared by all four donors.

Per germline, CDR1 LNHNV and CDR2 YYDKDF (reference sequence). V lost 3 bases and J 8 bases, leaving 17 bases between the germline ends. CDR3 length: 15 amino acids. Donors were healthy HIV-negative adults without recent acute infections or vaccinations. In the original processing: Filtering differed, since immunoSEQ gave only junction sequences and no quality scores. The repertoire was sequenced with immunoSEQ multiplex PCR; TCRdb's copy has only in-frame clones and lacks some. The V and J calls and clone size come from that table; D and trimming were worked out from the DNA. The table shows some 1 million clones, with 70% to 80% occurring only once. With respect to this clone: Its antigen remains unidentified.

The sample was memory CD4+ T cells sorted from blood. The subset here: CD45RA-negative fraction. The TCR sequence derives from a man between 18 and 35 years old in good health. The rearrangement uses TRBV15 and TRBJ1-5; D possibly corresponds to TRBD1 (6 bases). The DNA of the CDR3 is TGTGCCACCAGCAGGTACGTGGGGGGCTGGGAGCCCCAGCATTTT. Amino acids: CATSRYVGGWEPQHF.